These 5 T cell receptor beta chains share one sample of origin, sequenced in a study of cytomegalovirus exposure and HLA in healthy donors. The PCR had 60 Vbeta and 13 Jbeta primers. Data came from immunoSEQ multiplex PCR; TCRdb stores just in-frame clones and leaves some out. The top ten hold about 2.9% of the sample, which has about 140,000 clones, roughly 80% seen once. Sequenced sample: PBMCs. The receptors derive from a man aged 40-55 years in good health and CMV-seronegative.

The chain has TRBV5-1 and TRBJ1-1; no clear D gene. Trimming took off 0 bases at V and 4 bases at J, with 10 bases between the two ends. The CDR3 is made up of 14 amino acids. CDR1 SGHRS and CDR2 YFSETQ come from the germline V gene. This CDR3 reads CASSLGSTSTEAFF. In DNA form, the CDR3 reads TGCGCCAGCAGCTTGGGTAGTACTAGCACTGAAGCTTTCTTT.

The chain carries TRBV11-3 and TRBJ2-5, with D perhaps matching TRBD2 (6 bases). This CDR3 spans 13 amino acids. Germline CDR1 and CDR2: SGHNT and YENEEA. V lost 3 bases to trimming and J lost 5 bases, with 10 bases between them. The CDR3 here is CASSFSGSETQYF. The CDR3 nucleotides read TGTGCCAGCAGCTTTAGCGGCTCGGAGACCCAGTACTTC.

The rearrangement joins TRBV11-3 to TRBJ1-2; possible D gene TRBD1, 6 bases. V lost 5 bases to trimming and J lost 6 bases, with 16 bases between them. Germline V gene data show CDR1 as SGHNT and CDR2 as YENEEA. The CDR3 contains 14 residues. This chain's CDR3 is CASSPHTGFDGYTF. The CDR3 DNA follows: TGTGCCAGCAGCCCCCACACAGGGTTTGATGGCTACACCTTC. Using reference TRBV11-3 and TRBJ1-2 for the parts outside the CDR3, the full variable domain is EAGVVQSPRYKIIEKKQPVAFWCNPISGHNTLYWYLQNLGQGPELLIRYENEEAVDDSQLPKDRFSAERLKGVDSTLKIQPAELGDSAVYLCASSPHTGFDGYTFGSGTRLTVV.

V is TRBV7-2 and J is TRBJ2-4, with D perhaps TRBD1 (5 bases). The CDR3 covers 14 residues. Germline V CDR1 and CDR2: SGHTA, FQGNSA. Deletions cut 2 bases from V and 8 bases from J, with 13 bases between. This CDR3 reads CASSLKGYGDIQYF. DNA for the CDR3: TGTGCCAGCAGCTTAAAGGGGTATGGTGACATTCAGTACTTC. The entire variable domain, with the rest obtained from reference TRBV7-2 and TRBJ2-4, is as follows: GAGVSQSPSNKVTEKGKDVELRCDPISGHTALYWYRQSLGQGLEFLIYFQGNSAPDKSGLPSDRFSAERTGGSVSTLTIQRTQQEDSAVYLCASSLKGYGDIQYFGAGTRLSVL.

The chain employs TRBV6-5 and TRBJ2-7; maybe TRBD2 (6 bases). Trimming shortened V by 5 bases and J by 2 bases, and 13 bases separated the two germline ends. The CDR3 consists of 14 residues. Germline V gene lookup returns CDR1 MNHEY and CDR2 SVGAGI. CDR3 residues: CASSPGRETYEQYF. The CDR3 DNA follows: TGTGCCAGCAGTCCCGGACGGGAGACCTACGAGCAGTACTTC.